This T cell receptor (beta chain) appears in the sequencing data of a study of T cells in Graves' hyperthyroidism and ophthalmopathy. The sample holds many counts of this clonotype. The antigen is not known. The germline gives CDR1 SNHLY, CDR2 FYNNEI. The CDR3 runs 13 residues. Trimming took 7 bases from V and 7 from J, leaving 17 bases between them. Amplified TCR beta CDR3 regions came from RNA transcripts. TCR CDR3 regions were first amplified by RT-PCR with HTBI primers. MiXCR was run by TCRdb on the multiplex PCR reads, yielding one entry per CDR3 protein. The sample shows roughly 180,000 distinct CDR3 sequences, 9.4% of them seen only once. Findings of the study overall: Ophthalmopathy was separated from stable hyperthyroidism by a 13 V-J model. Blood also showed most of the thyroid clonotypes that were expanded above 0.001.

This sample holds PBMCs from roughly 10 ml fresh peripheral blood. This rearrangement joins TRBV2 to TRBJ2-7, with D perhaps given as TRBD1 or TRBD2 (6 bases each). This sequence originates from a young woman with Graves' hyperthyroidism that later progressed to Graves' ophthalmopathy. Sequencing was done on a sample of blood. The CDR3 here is CASTPWGALEQYF. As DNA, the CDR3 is TGTGCCAGCACCCCCTGGGGGGCTCTGGAGCAGTACTTC.